Listed below are T cell receptor beta chains from one sample, sequenced in a study of a mutant IDH1 vaccine in newly diagnosed glioma. These TCRs are of unknown antigen specificity. The assay was immunoSEQ multiplex PCR, and TCRdb's table has in-frame clones only and misses some. The profile shows about 26,000 clones, 79% of them singletons. The material sequenced was PBMCs, taken from a glioma patient whose treatment included an IDH1 peptide vaccine. The source of these receptors is a man aged 40-55 years with glioma. Some clones in this sample may be carry-over from other donors' samples. Each CDR3 is given without its conserved first and last residue. D genes are given only for firm matches. Only some rows state a clone size, as once, few, many or a class for expanded clones.

clone size: .; V gene: TRBV10-3; D gene: TRBD2; J gene: TRBJ2-1; CDR3 protein: ASNDGTSTLVKF
clone size: once; V gene: TRBV6-5; D gene: TRBD1; J gene: TRBJ1-2; CDR3 protein: ASSSTGGAYGYT
clone size: few; V gene: TRBV4-3; D gene: TRBD2; J gene: TRBJ2-1; CDR3 protein: ASSQEGLGGVQYNEQF
clone size: .; V gene: TRBV29-1; D gene: .; J gene: TRBJ2-1; CDR3 protein: SVGLAYNEQF
clone size: .; V gene: TRBV14; D gene: TRBD1; J gene: TRBJ1-1; CDR3 protein: ASSQLGQGKAF
clone size: once; V gene: TRBV2; D gene: .; J gene: TRBJ1-1; CDR3 protein: ASILAMNTEAF
clone size: .; V gene: TRBV19; D gene: .; J gene: TRBJ1-5; CDR3 protein: ASTDLGWGNQPQH
clone size: .; V gene: TRBV4-3; D gene: TRBD2; J gene: TRBJ2-4; CDR3 protein: ASSQDLASGLSY
clone size: .; V gene: TRBV15; D gene: TRBD2; J gene: TRBJ2-2; CDR3 protein: ATSRDRGGTGELF
clone size: .; V gene: TRBV9; D gene: TRBD1; J gene: TRBJ2-2; CDR3 protein: ASSPPAGTGGTGELF